This T cell receptor (beta chain) came from a study of B cell selection in AIRE deficiency. The study, taken as a whole, reports: Of several thousand shared Treg TCRbeta sequences, about 32% were healthy-only, approximately 9.7% patient-only. About 30.6% of healthy-shared Treg sequences were found among patient Tconv cells.

To note about this clone: Its antigen is undetermined.

The CDR3 spans 15 residues. Germline V CDR1 and CDR2: LGHNA, YSLEER. V was cut by 0 bases and J by 2 bases, with 9 bases left in between. Conventional CD4 T cells were sorted as CD4+CD127+ cells. The method was immunoSEQ multiplex PCR; TCRdb's version includes in-frame clones alone and lacks a portion of them. Among some 25,000 clones, just under 97% were seen once, and the ten largest hold 0.2% to 0.25%. The TCR comes from a human donor with AIRE deficiency. The V gene is TRBV4-3, the J gene TRBJ2-3; no firm D call. The source material was conventional CD4+ T cells sorted from PBMCs. Here the CDR3 reads CASSQEVHATDTQYF. The CDR3 nucleotides read TGCGCCAGCAGCCAAGAAGTCCATGCCACAGATACGCAGTATTTT.